The 9 T cell receptor beta chains in this list originate from one sample, sequenced in a study of shared clonotypes between healthy human individuals. Measured with immunoSEQ multiplex PCR; TCRdb has only the in-frame clones, and not every one. The sample shows fewer than 600,000 clones, 70% to 80% of them seen only once. Sequencing was done on a sample of PBMCs. These receptor sequences come from a woman aged 40 to 50 in good health. Some clones in this sample may be carry-over from other donors' samples.

The chain couples TRBV30 to TRBJ2-1; D remains unclear. The CDR3 totals 12 residues. V lost 4 bases and J lost 9, with 13 bases in between. Germline CDR1 is GTSNPN and CDR2 is SVGIG (reference sequence). CDR3 amino acids: CAWTPRRTEQFF. In DNA form, the CDR3 reads TGTGCCTGGACCCCCCGGCGGACTGAGCAGTTCTTC.

V and J are TRBV10-3 and TRBJ2-3; tentatively, D is TRBD1 (5 bases). This CDR3 has 15 amino acids. Germline V gene lookup returns CDR1 ENHRY and CDR2 SYGVKD. V lost 3 bases and J 1 base, leaving 11 bases between the germline ends. CDR3 region: CAISEVGRGTDTQYF. CDR3 sequence (DNA): TGTGCCATCAGTGAAGTCGGCAGGGGCACAGATACGCAGTATTTT.

The rearrangement joins TRBV7-2 to TRBJ2-5; unclear D gene. CDR3 length: 16 residues. V was trimmed by 3 bases and J by 0 bases, leaving 14 bases between them. CDR1 and CDR2 (germline): SGHTA, FQGNSA. The CDR3 region is CASSFGPGRDQETQYF. The CDR3 DNA reads as TGTGCCAGCAGCTTTGGGCCCGGACGGGACCAAGAGACCCAGTACTTC.

This sequence joins TRBV30 and TRBJ2-7; 7 bases fit TRBD1. Germline assignment: CDR1 GTSNPN and CDR2 SVGIG (reference sequence). Unmatched junction bases numbered 8, after V lost 3 bases and J lost 12 bases. This CDR3 comprises 11 residues. The DNA of the CDR3 is TGTGCCTGGAGCCCGATGGACAGGATGTACTTC. It yields the protein CAWSPMDRMYF.

V and J are TRBV28 and TRBJ1-2; D is unresolved. This CDR3 spans 14 amino acids. Trimming left V 5 bases short and J 8 bases short, with 18 bases between. Germline CDR1 MDHEN, CDR2 SYDVKM. This CDR3 reads CASSPYNFQEGYTF. DNA for the CDR3: TGTGCCAGCAGTCCTTACAACTTTCAGGAAGGCTACACCTTC.

This rearrangement joins TRBV6-1 to TRBJ1-1; 12 bases are shared with TRBD1. In germline, CDR1 is MNHNS, CDR2 SASEGT. With 6 bases clipped from V and 5 bases from J, the junction kept 4 bases outside the gene matches. This CDR3 contains 14 residues. CDR3 residues: CASRGDRGRTEAFF. CDR3 sequence (DNA): TGTGCCAGCAGGGGGGACAGGGGGCGTACTGAAGCTTTCTTT.

The chain couples TRBV4-1 to TRBJ1-3, with unresolved D. The germline V gene has CDR1 MGHRA and CDR2 YSYEKL. The CDR3 covers 11 residues. The V end lost 5 bases, the J end lost 7 bases, and 6 bases lay between the germline ends. The CDR3 sequence: CASSEANTIYF. CDR3 nucleotides: TGCGCCAGCAGCGAAGCTAACACCATATATTTT.

The chain has TRBV7-9 and TRBJ2-1; D may be TRBD1 or TRBD2 (5 bases each). CDR1 SEHNR and CDR2 FQNEAQ come from the germline V gene (reference sequence). Trimming removed 7 bases at V and 5 bases at J, with 9 bases between. This CDR3 region has 12 residues. This CDR3 is CASTGTNNEQFF. In DNA, the CDR3 is TGTGCCAGCACCGGGACCAACAATGAGCAGTTCTTC.

The chain joins TRBV19 to TRBJ2-1; 13 bases are shared with TRBD2. CDR3 length: 15 residues. Germline loops: CDR1 LNHDA, CDR2 SQIVND (reference sequence). V trimming: 10 bases; J trimming: 7 bases; junction bases outside the gene matches: 10. CDR3 sequence (DNA): TGTGCCACTGACCCGGGGACTAGCGGGGTGAATGAGCAGTTCTTC. Encoded protein: CATDPGTSGVNEQFF.